A selection of T cell receptor beta chains follows, all from one sample in a study of metastatic and nonmetastatic thyroid tumors. TCRdb reanalyzed the PCR reads via MiXCR. The sample lists around 40,000 clones, about a sixth occurring once. Sequenced input: blood. These receptors were collected from a male donor with papillary thyroid cancer or a benign thyroid nodule (not recorded which). Some clones in this sample may be carry-over from other donors' samples. CDR3s include the opening cysteine and the closing phenylalanine or tryptophan. A D gene is named only where the DNA matches it firmly. Some rows have no size entry. The others give once, few or many, or a class for an expanded clone.

V gene	clone size	J gene	D gene	CDR3 protein	CDR3 DNA
TRBV4-2	-	TRBJ2-1	-	CPSSQHRAPGVVAQDEQFF	TGTCCCAGCAGCCAACACAGGGCGCCCGGAGTTGTGGCCCAAGATGAGCAGTTCTTC
TRBV6-1	few	TRBJ2-1	-	CASSESLIDDEQFF	TGTGCCAGCAGTGAATCTTTGATCGACGATGAGCAGTTCTTC
TRBV4-1	many	TRBJ2-3	TRBD2	CASSPGGAHTDTQYF	TGCGCCAGCAGCCCGGGGGGGGCACACACAGATACGCAGTATTTT
TRBV28	few	TRBJ2-2	TRBD2	CASSLSGLAEDNTGELFF	TGTGCCAGCAGTTTATCGGGGCTAGCGGAAGATAACACCGGGGAGCTGTTTTTT
TRBV27	few	TRBJ2-4	-	CARSFVGAKNIEYF	TGTGCCAGAAGTTTCGTGGGGGCCAAAAACATTGAGTACTTC
TRBV6-4	-	TRBJ1-2	-	CASSPDGGCYGYTF	TGTGCCAGCAGTCCAGACGGGGGGTGCTATGGCTACACCTTC
TRBV2	many	TRBJ2-7	-	CATYGAPLEQYF	TGTGCCACCTACGGGGCTCCCCTCGAGCAGTACTTC
TRBV5-1	many	TRBJ2-7	-	CASSRTGGMNEQYF	TGCGCCAGCAGCCGTACTGGGGGCATGAACGAGCAGTACTTC
TRBV5-4	-	TRBJ1-3	-	CASSGGPLEGNTIYF	TGTGCCAGCAGCGGAGGGCCGCTGGAAGGAAACACCATATATTTT
TRBV7-2	many	TRBJ2-3	-	CASSSGAVTDTQYF	TGTGCCAGCAGCTCCGGAGCGGTCACAGATACGCAGTATTTT
TRBV19	many	TRBJ2-7	-	CASSRDSGEQYF	TGTGCCAGTAGTCGGGATTCCGGCGAGCAGTACTTC
TRBV27	few	TRBJ2-3	-	CASNNGGTSTDTQYF	TGTGCCAGCAATAACGGGGGTACTAGCACAGATACGCAGTATTTT
TRBV2	few	TRBJ1-2	-	CASGEASGNQYGYTF	TGTGCCAGTGGTGAAGCGTCGGGGAACCAATATGGCTACACCTTC
TRBV7-3	many	TRBJ2-1	-	CASSATGPGEQFF	TGTGCCAGCAGCGCCACAGGGCCCGGTGAGCAGTTCTTC
TRBV6-1	medium-sized	TRBJ2-1	-	CASTLGGGAYNEQFF	TGTGCCAGCACTTTAGGGGGCGGGGCCTACAATGAGCAGTTCTTC
TRBV5-1	many	TRBJ2-2	-	CASSIRQPTNTGELFF	TGCGCCAGCAGCATCCGACAGCCAACGAACACCGGGGAGCTGTTTTTT
TRBV11-2	many	TRBJ1-1	TRBD1	CASSPPGQGAVNTEAFF	TGTGCCAGCAGCCCCCCGGGACAGGGGGCTGTGAACACTGAAGCTTTCTTT
TRBV27	medium-sized	TRBJ2-7	TRBD1	CASRVLGDRGYEQYF	TGTGCCAGCAGAGTTTTGGGGGACAGGGGCTACGAGCAGTACTTC
TRBV7-9	many	TRBJ2-1	TRBD2	CASSLRGGEQFF	TGTGCCAGCAGTTTACGCGGGGGTGAGCAGTTCTTC
TRBV6-4	many	TRBJ2-3	-	CASSESAGSTDTQYF	TGTGCCAGCAGTGAATCTGCGGGGAGCACAGATACGCAGTATTTT
TRBV12-3/TRBV12-4	many	TRBJ2-1	-	CASTLQTVNEQFF	TGTGCCAGCACTTTGCAGACTGTAAATGAGCAGTTCTTC
TRBV27	many	TRBJ1-1	-	CASGQPGSRTEAFF	TGTGCCAGCGGACAACCAGGGAGTCGCACTGAAGCTTTCTTT
TRBV24-1	many	TRBJ2-7	TRBD1	CATSGDSYEQYF	TGTGCCACCAGTGGGGACAGTTACGAGCAGTACTTC
TRBV5-1	many	TRBJ2-7	TRBD1	CASSHPGTGNEQYF	TGCGCCAGCAGCCATCCCGGGACAGGGAACGAGCAGTACTTC
TRBV11-3	many	TRBJ2-1	-	CASSLGLIDEQFF	TGTGCCAGCAGCTTGGGTTTAATTGATGAGCAGTTCTTC
TRBV12-3/TRBV12-4	-	TRBJ2-5	-	CASSPHLGGAQDTQYF	TGTGCCAGCAGCCCTCATCTGGGGGGTGCGCAGGATACCCAGTACTTC
TRBV28	-	TRBJ1-2	-	CASATTYYGCTF	TGTGCCAGCGCAACCACCTACTATGGCTGCACCTTC
TRBV10-1	-	TRBJ2-7	TRBD1	CASTQGQGASYEQYF	TGCGCCAGCACCCAGGGACAGGGGGCCTCCTACGAGCAGTACTTC
TRBV27	-	TRBJ2-1	-	CASSYSQGASNEQFF	TGTGCCAGCAGTTATTCTCAGGGTGCTAGTAATGAGCAGTTCTTC
TRBV30	many	TRBJ2-3	-	CAWSRGRTDTQYF	TGTGCCTGGAGTCGTGGGAGGACAGATACGCAGTATTTT
TRBV3-1	-	TRBJ2-1	TRBD2	CASSQEGPLGSGTVNEQFF	TGTGCCAGCAGCCAAGAGGGGCCCCTGGGTAGCGGGACTGTGAATGAGCAGTTCTTC
TRBV12-3/TRBV12-4	few	TRBJ1-2	-	CASSPGHRDSDGYTF	TGTGCCAGCAGCCCCGGCCACAGGGATTCCGATGGCTACACCTTC
TRBV6-1	medium-sized	TRBJ1-5	TRBD1	CASIQFAGQGNQPQHF	TGTGCCAGCATCCAATTTGCGGGACAGGGCAATCAGCCCCAGCATTTT
TRBV27	few	TRBJ2-7	TRBD2	CAISPLAEPYDQYF	TGTGCCATCAGTCCTCTAGCGGAGCCCTACGATCAGTACTTC
TRBV5-5	many	TRBJ2-7	TRBD1	CASSAQTGTGFYEQYF	TGTGCCAGCAGCGCACAAACCGGGACAGGGTTCTACGAGCAGTACTTC
TRBV9	many	TRBJ2-5	-	CASSLDSKETQYF	TGTGCCAGCAGCCTCGACTCAAAAGAGACCCAGTACTTC
TRBV7-6	many	TRBJ2-7	-	CASSFGQAYEQYF	TGTGCCAGCAGCTTTGGCCAGGCCTACGAGCAGTACTTC
TRBV5-6	once	TRBJ2-7	TRBD2	CASSGRGALWYEQYF	TGTGCCAGCAGCGGGCGGGGGGCGCTTTGGTACGAGCAGTACTTC
TRBV11-1	many	TRBJ1-1	-	CASSLYGPGSLARKAFF	TGTGCCAGCAGCTTATATGGGCCCGGCAGCCTAGCCCGGAAAGCTTTCTTT
TRBV18	many	TRBJ2-2	TRBD2	CASSPRSGTEANTGELFF	TGTGCCAGCTCACCACGTAGCGGGACGGAGGCGAACACCGGGGAGCTGTTTTTT
TRBV27	few	TRBJ2-1	TRBD2	CASSFPSGSAYNEQFF	TGTGCCAGCAGTTTCCCGAGCGGGAGCGCTTACAATGAGCAGTTCTTC
TRBV10-3	few	TRBJ1-2	-	CAISGGHFWYGYTF	TGTGCCATCAGTGGGGGCCACTTCTGGTATGGCTACACCTTC
TRBV5-6	many	TRBJ1-5	-	CASSPGLSHQPQHF	TGTGCCAGCAGCCCGGGACTCAGCCATCAGCCCCAGCATTTT
TRBV10-3	many	TRBJ1-5	TRBD1	CAISESEGQGNQPQHF	TGTGCCATCAGTGAGTCGGAGGGACAGGGAAATCAGCCCCAGCATTTT
TRBV5-1	many	TRBJ1-1	-	CASSLGGGNTEAFF	TGCGCCAGCAGCTTGGGAGGTGGGAACACTGAAGCTTTCTTT